The 5 T cell receptor beta chains below all came from one sample that was sequenced in a study of technical replicates of blood from several donors. The method was immunoSEQ multiplex PCR; TCRdb's version includes in-frame clones alone and lacks a portion of them. Of about 79,000 clones listed, roughly 94% are singletons. Sequencing used T cells isolated from PBMCs. The receptors come from a human donor in good health.

V gene TRBV27 combines with J gene TRBJ2-1, with D perhaps TRBD2 (5 bases). The V end lost 2 bases, the J end lost 0 bases, and 11 bases lay between the germline ends. Per germline, CDR1 MNHEY and CDR2 SMNVEV (reference sequence). The CDR3 covers 16 residues. DNA of the CDR3: TGTGCCAGCAGTTTACAGTGGAGGAGCTCCTACAATGAGCAGTTCTTC. Translated: CASSLQWRSSYNEQFF.

This chain joins TRBV7-9 and TRBJ1-2; no definite D call. CDR1 is SEHNR, CDR2 FQNEAQ, per germline (reference sequence). Trimming shortened V by 0 bases and J by 6 bases, and 8 bases separated the two germline ends. This CDR3 contains 13 residues. CDR3 nucleotide sequence: TGTGCCAGCAGCTTAGCGGCGCGGCATGGCTACACCTTC. Translated: CASSLAARHGYTF.

The chain links TRBV5-1 to TRBJ2-1, with 9 bases matching TRBD2. Per the germline V gene, CDR1 is SGHRS and CDR2 is YFSETQ. V was pared by 4 bases and J by 4 bases, with 6 bases of the junction left unmatched. The CDR3 length is 15 residues. The CDR3 DNA reads as TGCGCCAGCAGCGGGGGACTAGCCGTTTACAATGAGCAGTTCTTC. Its protein product is CASSGGLAVYNEQFF.

The rearrangement joins TRBV5-1 to TRBJ1-1, with D possibly being TRBD1 (5 bases). V lost 7 bases and J lost 3, with 16 bases in between. This CDR3 is 14 amino acids long. The V gene's germline CDR1 is SGHRS and CDR2 YFSETQ. The CDR3 DNA sequence: TGCGCCAGCTCACCCGCAGGGAGGGACACTGAAGCTTTCTTT. This translates into CASSPAGRDTEAFF.

This chain links TRBV9 with TRBJ2-5; 11 bases agree with TRBD2. Losses at the gene ends were 0 bases for V and 2 bases for J; bases not matched to a gene: 6. The CDR3 has 17 residues. Germline V gives CDR1 SGDLS, CDR2 YYNGEE. CDR3 in amino acids: CASSVAPSGRSQETQYF. In DNA, the CDR3 is TGTGCCAGCAGCGTAGCCCCTAGCGGGAGGTCACAAGAGACCCAGTACTTC.